The rows below give T cell receptor beta chains drawn from one sample of a study of spatial heterogeneity in lung cancer. TCRdb processed the 5' RACE reads anew with MiXCR; each CDR3 protein has one entry. The sample comprises 20,000 to 25,000 distinct CDR3 sequences, approximately 4.3% of which are singletons, and roughly 9.6% rests with the top ten. This specimen was lung tumor tissue, taken at surgery. These receptors were taken from a male donor with early-stage non-small cell lung cancer. Each CDR3 is given with its conserved first and last residue. Each record gives: J gene, D gene, clone size, CDR3 length, V gene, CDR3 DNA, CDR3 protein. A D gene is named only where the DNA matches it firmly. Expanded clones are given a class, and other clones once, few, many or no size at all.

TRBJ1-6	-	-	16	TRBV27	TGTGCCAGCAGTACACCGATGACGGGCCGAAATTCACCCCTCCACTTT	CASSTPMTGRNSPLHF
TRBJ2-1	-	many	16	TRBV7-2	TGTGCCAGCAGCTTAGCGTGGGGGAGCTCCTACAATGAGCAGTTCTTC	CASSLAWGSSYNEQFF
TRBJ1-2	-	many	17	TRBV28	TGTGCCAGCAGCAGGGGTCCGATCAGCCCTCCGACCTATGGCTACACCTTC	CASSRGPISPPTYGYTF
TRBJ2-7	-	many	15	TRBV27	TGTGCCAGCAGTTTATCAAACGGTATCACCTACGAGCAGTACTTC	CASSLSNGITYEQYF
TRBJ2-6	TRBD2	-	15	TRBV6-1	TGTGCCAGCCACAGCGGGGGCTCTGGGGCCAACGTCCTGACTTTC	CASHSGGSGANVLTF
TRBJ2-2	-	many	14	TRBV5-1	TGCGCCAGCAGCTCCGAAGCAAGCACCGGGGAGCTGTTTTTT	CASSSEASTGELFF
TRBJ2-7	-	many	14	TRBV2	TGTGCCAGCAGTGGGTTTTTGGGGTTCTACGAGCAGTACTTC	CASSGFLGFYEQYF
TRBJ2-1	-	many	13	TRBV7-2	TGTGCCAGCAGCATCCCCTCCTACAATGAGCAGTTCTTC	CASSIPSYNEQFF
TRBJ2-3	TRBD2	many	17	TRBV7-3	TGTGCCAGCAGCTTGGCGGCCGGCGGGGGGGCAACAGATACGCAGTATTTT	CASSLAAGGGATDTQYF
TRBJ1-4	-	-	16	TRBV18	TGTGCCAGCTCACCTACGCGGCAGGTGAAAAATGAAAAACTGTTTTTT	CASSPTRQVKNEKLFF
TRBJ2-2	-	many	14	TRBV24-1	TGTGCCACCATGGACGAACGGAACACCGGGGAGCTGTTTTTT	CATMDERNTGELFF
TRBJ1-4	-	many	13	TRBV25-1	TGTGCCAGCAGTGACAGGGTTTTTGAAAAACTGTTTTTT	CASSDRVFEKLFF
TRBJ1-4	-	-	14	TRBV2	TGTGCCAGCAGGGAAGGGGCAACTAATGAAAAACTGTTTTTT	CASREGATNEKLFF
TRBJ2-1	TRBD2	many	11	TRBV5-6	TGTGCCAGCAGCTTGATGGGACTAGAGTTCTTC	CASSLMGLEFF
TRBJ1-5	-	few	13	TRBV30	TGTGCCTGGAGTCCCGGGGGCAATCAGCCCCAGCATTTT	CAWSPGGNQPQHF
TRBJ2-1	TRBD2	many	16	TRBV5-6	TGTGCCAGCAGCCAGCCCCCGCGGGAGTTCTTGAATGAGCAGTTCTTC	CASSQPPREFLNEQFF
TRBJ2-5	-	many	13	TRBV19	TGTGCCAGTCGACCCCAAGGCCAAGAGACCCAGTACTTC	CASRPQGQETQYF
TRBJ2-1	-	-	14	TRBV5-6	TGTGCCAGCAGCTTGCTGGGCCCCTACAATGAGCAGTTCTTC	CASSLLGPYNEQFF
TRBJ2-7	-	many	12	TRBV3-1	TGTGCCAGCGGTAGGGCGGGCTACGAGCAGTACTTC	CASGRAGYEQYF
TRBJ2-3	TRBD2	many	16	TRBV7-2	TGTGCCAGCAGCCGCCGGAGCGGGGGGTCCCAAGATACGCAGTATTTT	CASSRRSGGSQDTQYF
TRBJ2-7	-	many	14	TRBV6-2/TRBV6-3	TGTGCCAGCAGTTGGGGCCCCGGCTCCTACGAGCAGTACTTC	CASSWGPGSYEQYF
TRBJ2-7	TRBD1	large	14	TRBV12-3/TRBV12-4	TGTGCCAGCAGTGACGGGACAGGGTCCTACGAGCAGTACTTC	CASSDGTGSYEQYF
TRBJ2-7	-	few	13	TRBV6-2/TRBV6-3	TGTGCCAGTCTAGCGTCCCTCCTCGGGGAGCAGTACTTC	CASLASLLGEQYF
TRBJ2-7	TRBD1	many	15	TRBV25-1	TGTGCCAGCAGTGAATGGGGGACAGGGGGTGAAGAGCAGTACTTC	CASSEWGTGGEEQYF
TRBJ2-1	TRBD2	medium-sized	17	TRBV15	TGTGCCACCAGCAGAGATATCGGCCCTCTAGCGGGAACTGAGCAGTTCTTC	CATSRDIGPLAGTEQFF